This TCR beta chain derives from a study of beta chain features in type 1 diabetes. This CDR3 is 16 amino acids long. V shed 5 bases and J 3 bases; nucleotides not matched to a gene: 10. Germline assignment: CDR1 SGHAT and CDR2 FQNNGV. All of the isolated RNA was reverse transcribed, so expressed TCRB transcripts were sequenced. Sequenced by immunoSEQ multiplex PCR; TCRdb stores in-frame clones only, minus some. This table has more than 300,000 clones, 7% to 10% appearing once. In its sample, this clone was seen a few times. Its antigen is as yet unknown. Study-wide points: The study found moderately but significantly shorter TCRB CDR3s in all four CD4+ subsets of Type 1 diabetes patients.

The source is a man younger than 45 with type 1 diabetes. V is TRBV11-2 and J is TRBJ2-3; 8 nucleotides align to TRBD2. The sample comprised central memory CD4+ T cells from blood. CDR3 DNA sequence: TGTGCCAGCAGCGACTATGGCGGGGGGCCAACAGATACGCAGTATTTT. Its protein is CASSDYGGGPTDTQYF.